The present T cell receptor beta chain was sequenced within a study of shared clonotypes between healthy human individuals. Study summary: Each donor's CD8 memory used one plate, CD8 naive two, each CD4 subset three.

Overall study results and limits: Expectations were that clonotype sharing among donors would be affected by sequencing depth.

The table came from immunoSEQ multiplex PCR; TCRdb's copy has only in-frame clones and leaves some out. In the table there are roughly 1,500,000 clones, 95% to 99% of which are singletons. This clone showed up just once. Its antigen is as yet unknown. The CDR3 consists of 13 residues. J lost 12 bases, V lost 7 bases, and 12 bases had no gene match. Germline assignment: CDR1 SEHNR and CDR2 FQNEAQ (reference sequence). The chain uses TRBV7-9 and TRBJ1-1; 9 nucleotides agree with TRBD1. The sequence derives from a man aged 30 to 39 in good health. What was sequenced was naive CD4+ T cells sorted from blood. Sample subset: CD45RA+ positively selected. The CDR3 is CASNQVGTGKTFF. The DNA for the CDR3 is TGTGCCAGCAACCAGGTTGGGACAGGGAAGACTTTCTTT.